This T cell receptor (beta chain) was sequenced during a study of Graves' ophthalmopathy and Graves' hyperthyroidism. The CDR3 consists of 14 residues. V was cut by 5 bases and J by 0 bases, with 6 bases left in between. The germline CDR1 and CDR2 sequences are SGHRS and YFSETQ. The diagnosis was founded upon clinical symptoms, serum thyroxine, TRAb, thyroid ultrasound and orbital computed tomography. This clonotype was detected many times. RNA transcripts were the template, and TCR beta CDR3 regions were amplified from them. First-round RT-PCR employed HTBI primers, with a second-round multiplex PCR after it. TCRdb reanalysed the multiplex PCR reads using MiXCR and keeps one entry per CDR3 protein. The table includes approximately 380,000 distinct CDR3 sequences, around 21% detected once.

Sequenced input: peripheral blood. The chain couples TRBV5-1 to TRBJ1-6; D might be TRBD1 (5 bases). The sequence was collected from a young woman with stable Graves' hyperthyroidism. CDR3 DNA sequence: TGCGCCAGCAGAGACAGCTCCTATAATTCACCCCTCCACTTT. Translating gives CASRDSSYNSPLHF.